These 5 T cell receptor beta chains share one sample of origin, sequenced in a study of blood T cells in healthy people across ages. Sample-barcoded 5' priming and a J-beta primer mix drove a second PCR of roughly 6 to 12 cycles. TCRdb itself ran the 5' RACE reads through MiXCR, one entry per CDR3 protein. The sample consists of 980,000 or so distinct CDR3 sequences, roughly 50% of them appearing once. Sequencing was performed on blood. The source of these receptors is a man aged 25 to 45 in good health.

CDR3 DNA: TGCGCCAGCAGCCAAGATCGGCAGGGGGCGGGCACAGATACGCAGTATTTT. As protein: CASSQDRQGAGTDTQYF. The V and J genes are TRBV4-3 and TRBJ2-3; 8 positions agree with TRBD1. CDR1 and CDR2 from the germline V gene are LGHNA and YSLEER. The CDR3 length is 17 residues. Unmatched junction bases numbered 6, after V lost 0 bases and J lost 1 base.

This clonotype has only a few counts. The chain carries TRBV9 and TRBJ2-7; D uncertain. The CDR3 consists of 13 residues. Germline CDR1 reads SGDLS; CDR2 reads YYNGEE. The V gene lost 2 bases and the J gene lost 4 bases, with 10 bases spanning the gap. CDR3 nucleotides: TGTGCCAGCAGCGTGGGTTCTCCTTACGAGCAGTACTTC. It translates to CASSVGSPYEQYF.

The chain carries TRBV12-3 or TRBV12-4 and TRBJ2-5; D is undetermined. The CDR3 contains 12 residues. The germline V and J ends were trimmed by 5 bases and 2 bases, with 6 bases remaining between them. The CDR3, as DNA: TGTGCCAGCAGTGGACCTCAAGAGACCCAGTACTTC. Translation gives CASSGPQETQYF.

This clonotype has only a few counts. The V call is TRBV7-2, the J call TRBJ2-7, with a weak D call TRBD1 (6 bases). This CDR3 is built from 14 residues. Germline V gives CDR1 SGHTA, CDR2 FQGNSA. V gave up 5 bases and J gave up 3 bases, with 14 bases separating them. The CDR3 loop is CASSHGGLGYEQYF. CDR3 bases: TGTGCCAGCAGCCATGGGGGCTTGGGCTACGAGCAGTACTTC.

This clonotype was counted a few times. The V and J genes are TRBV2 and TRBJ2-7; D not resolved. The V end lost 1 base, the J end lost 2 bases, and 9 bases lay between the germline ends. The CDR3 is 14 residues long. CDR1 and CDR2 from the germline V gene are SNHLY and FYNNEI. The CDR3 loop reads CASSEGYSTYEQYF. In DNA form, the CDR3 reads TGTGCCAGCAGTGAAGGGTACAGCACCTACGAGCAGTACTTC.